This entry is about one T cell receptor beta chain. Its antigen is not identified. V was clipped by 0 bases and J by 0 bases, with 11 bases between them. The CDR3 extends over 16 amino acids. From germline, CDR1 is MRHNA and CDR2 SNTAGT. This entry is derived from a study of T cell responses to AZD1222 COVID-19 vaccine. About the research overall: The study pooled second doses at about 4 or about 12 weeks. Study-wide results and limits: Spike-specific TCR breadth and depth went up after people got two AZD1222 doses.

The data were produced by immunoSEQ multiplex PCR, yet TCRdb's version contains in-frame clones alone and is incomplete. The repertoire holds roughly 130,000 clones, with more than 70% as singletons. The TCR sequence derives from an adult in good health. The sample was peripheral blood, taken on day 0 of AZD1222 vaccination. This sequence joins TRBV6-4 and TRBJ1-2, with D uncertain. CDR3 amino acids: CASSDSVALANYGYTF. The CDR3 coding sequence is TGTGCCAGCAGTGACTCGGTAGCATTAGCTAACTATGGCTACACCTTC.